The next 31 T cell receptor beta chains were all read from a single sample in a study of T cell responses to AZD1222 COVID-19 vaccine. Profiling relied on immunoSEQ multiplex PCR, and the TCRdb table lists in-frame clones only, not all of them. Among more than 95,000 clones listed, approximately 89% were seen once. This sample comprised peripheral blood, obtained 28 days after the second AZD1222 dose. These receptors were obtained from an adult who received the AZD1222 COVID-19 vaccine.

The genes are TRBV27 and TRBJ2-6, with D perhaps TRBD2 (5 bases). The CDR3 is 15 residues long. Trimming cost V 7 bases and J 1 base, with 11 bases left between them. Germline V gives CDR1 MNHEY, CDR2 SMNVEV (reference sequence). The CDR3 protein is CASTQLGSGANVLTF. DNA of the CDR3: TGTGCCAGCACTCAACTAGGGTCTGGGGCCAACGTCCTGACTTTC.

The CDR3 sequence is CAWSVRQLVNEKLFF. The CDR3 DNA is TGTGCCTGGAGTGTACGACAACTCGTTAATGAAAAACTGTTTTTT. The chain is built from TRBV30 and TRBJ1-4; D remains ambiguous. This CDR3 is 15 amino acids long. Germline V gives CDR1 GTSNPN, CDR2 SVGIG (reference sequence). V was cut by 0 bases and J by 4 bases, with 12 bases left in between.

This clone has just a few counts. The V gene is TRBV7-2, the J gene TRBJ2-1; 13 nucleotides agree with TRBD2. Germline values: CDR1 SGHTA, CDR2 FQGNSA. This CDR3 comprises 18 residues. The V gene end was trimmed by 3 bases and the J gene end by 5 bases; junction bases not matched to a gene: 10. The CDR3 spells CASSFQPGTSGKNNEQFF. In DNA form, the CDR3 reads TGTGCCAGCAGCTTCCAACCTGGGACTAGCGGGAAGAACAATGAGCAGTTCTTC.

J is TRBJ2-1 and V is TRBV18; 14 nucleotides align to TRBD2. The CDR3 covers 15 residues. Germline trimming cut 5 bases from V and 10 bases from J; bases unmatched to any gene: 7. Germline CDR1 and CDR2: KGHSH and LQKENI. CDR3 DNA sequence: TGTGCCAGCTCATCGGGACTAGCGGGAGATGGGGAGCAGTTCTTC. As protein: CASSSGLAGDGEQFF.

The CDR3 coding sequence is TGTGCCAGCACGAAAGGAGGCGAGCAGTACTTC. It translates to CASTKGGEQYF. The chain couples TRBV3-1 (or the pseudogene TRBV3-2) to TRBJ2-7; TRBD2 is a possible D gene (5 bases). The length of the CDR3 is 11 residues. Trimming removed 7 bases at V and 6 bases at J, with 10 bases between. CDR1 is LGHDT, CDR2 YNNKEL, per germline (reference sequence).

This clone turned up a few times. The chain carries TRBV28 and TRBJ1-6; tentatively, D is TRBD1 (5 bases). Trimming cost V 2 bases and J 10 bases, with 12 bases left between them. Per the germline V gene, CDR1 is MDHEN and CDR2 is SYDVKM. This CDR3 has 14 residues. CDR3 region: CASSLAAGRSPLHF. Here the CDR3 DNA reads TGTGCCAGCAGTTTAGCCGCGGGGCGATCACCCCTCCACTTT.

The chain links TRBV19 to TRBJ1-5; D unresolved. V was pared by 2 bases and J by 4 bases, with 6 bases between. The CDR3 loop spans 13 amino acids. Germline V gene sequence: CDR1 LNHDA, CDR2 SQIVND (reference sequence). This CDR3 is CASSIIENQPQHF. CDR3 coding DNA: TGTGCCAGTAGTATAATCGAGAATCAGCCCCAGCATTTT. Full variable domain (missing parts from reference TRBV19 and TRBJ1-5): DGGITQSPKYLFRKEGQNVTLSCEQNLNHDAMYWYRQDPGQGLRLIYYSQIVNDFQKGDIAEGYSVSREKKESFPLTVTSAQKNPTAFYLCASSIIENQPQHFGDGTRLSIL.

V and J are TRBV9 and TRBJ2-7, with 7 bases that match TRBD2. The germline V gene has CDR1 SGDLS and CDR2 YYNGEE. This CDR3 is built from 15 residues. The junction had 6 bases not matched to a gene; V was cut back by 0 bases and J by 3 bases. CDR3: CASSVGPLADYEQYF. The CDR3 coding sequence is TGTGCCAGCAGCGTAGGTCCCCTAGCGGACTACGAGCAGTACTTC.

In the case of this clone: The junction departs from germline at one end; a sequencing error may be responsible. CDR3 region: CTSSFVVETQYF. As DNA, the CDR3 is TGTACCAGCAGTTTCGTTGTGGAGACCCAGTACTTC. The chain combines TRBV28 with TRBJ2-5; no firm D call. The CDR3 covers 12 residues. CDR1 and CDR2 (germline): MDHEN, SYDVKM.

This chain connects TRBV24-1 to TRBJ2-5; D is possibly TRBD1 (5 bases). The CDR3 is 15 amino acids. CDR1 is KGHDR and CDR2 is SFDVKD in the germline V gene. Trimming removed 3 bases at V and 2 bases at J, with 12 bases between. The DNA of the CDR3 is TGTGCCACCAGTGATATGACAGTTCCTCAAGAGACCCAGTACTTC. This translates into CATSDMTVPQETQYF.

The chain links TRBV6-5 to TRBJ2-1, with TRBD2 matching over 10 bases. The germline gives CDR1 MNHEY, CDR2 SVGAGI. CDR3 length: 15 residues. J was trimmed by 5 bases and V by 5 bases; bases with no gene match: 6. The CDR3 DNA follows: TGTGCCAGCAGTACCGGGACTAGCGCCAACAATGAGCAGTTCTTC. Translation: CASSTGTSANNEQFF.

This rearrangement joins TRBV4-3 to TRBJ2-3; 9 nucleotides line up with TRBD2. The CDR3 covers 17 residues. J was trimmed by 2 bases and V by 0 bases; bases with no gene match: 6. The germline V gene encodes CDR1 LGHNA and CDR2 YSLEER. CDR3 sequence (DNA): TGCGCCAGCAGCCAAGATGCTAGCGGGATTATCACAGATACGCAGTATTTT. Its translation is CASSQDASGIITDTQYF.

The chain is built from TRBV5-6 and TRBJ1-3; D is possibly TRBD1 (5 bases). The germline gives CDR1 SGHDT, CDR2 YYEEEE. Trimming cost V 5 bases and J 3 bases, with 15 bases left between them. The CDR3 spans 15 residues. This chain's CDR3 is CASSTIGGYGNTIYF. The CDR3 nucleotides read TGTGCCAGCAGTACCATTGGGGGATATGGAAACACCATATATTTT.

This clone was seen a handful of times. The chain employs TRBV6-5 and TRBJ1-2, with unresolved D. This CDR3 is built from 12 residues. Germline loops: CDR1 MNHEY, CDR2 SVGAGI. V was cut by 11 bases and J by 7 bases, with 17 bases left in between. The CDR3 is CALSRSAFGYTF. The CDR3 nucleotides read TGTGCCCTTAGCCGGTCAGCCTTTGGCTACACCTTC.

The chain employs TRBV6-6 and TRBJ2-7, with D possibly being TRBD2 (6 bases). Trimming stripped 4 bases from V and 3 bases from J, with 13 bases between. The V gene's germline CDR1 is MNHNY and CDR2 SVGAGI (reference sequence). The CDR3 has 14 amino acids. CDR3 loop: CASSSGTGGYEQYF. CDR3 sequence (DNA): TGTGCCAGCAGTTCCGGGACTGGCGGCTACGAGCAGTACTTC.

The chain joins TRBV28 to TRBJ1-5; D not resolved. The length of the CDR3 is 15 residues. Trimming took off 3 bases at V and 0 bases at J, with 9 bases between the two ends. CDR1 is MDHEN, CDR2 SYDVKM, per germline. DNA of the CDR3: TGTGCCAGCAGTTTTTTGGAGTTTAGCAATCAGCCCCAGCATTTT. This sequence encodes CASSFLEFSNQPQHF.

This clone is a singleton in its sample. The chain employs TRBV4-3 and TRBJ1-3, with D possibly being TRBD1 (5 bases). This CDR3 comprises 13 residues. Germline assignment: CDR1 LGHNA and CDR2 YSLEER. V dropped 5 bases and J dropped 7 bases, with 12 bases sitting between them. The CDR3 loop is CASSSQGINTIYF. The CDR3, as DNA: TGCGCCAGCAGCTCGCAGGGAATCAACACCATATATTTT.

The V and J genes are TRBV18 and TRBJ1-3; TRBD1 might be the D (5 bases). Trimming pared 5 bases from V and 0 bases from J, leaving 14 bases between. Germline-derived CDR1 and CDR2 are KGHSH and LQKENI. CDR3 length: 16 residues. The CDR3 sequence: CASSASAGPSGNTIYF. The CDR3 DNA is TGTGCCAGCTCAGCCTCGGCAGGGCCCTCTGGAAACACCATATATTTT.

The chain carries TRBV19 and TRBJ2-1; D may be TRBD2 (5 bases). Trimming shortened V by 5 bases and J by 6 bases, and 11 bases separated the two germline ends. Germline lookup yields CDR1 LNHDA and CDR2 SQIVND (reference sequence). The CDR3 runs to 13 residues. CDR3 sequence (DNA): TGTGCCAGTAGTTCCGGACTCGTCAATGAGCAGTTCTTC. Its protein is CASSSGLVNEQFF. Filled out from reference TRBV19 and TRBJ2-1, the complete variable domain reads DGGITQSPKYLFRKEGQNVTLSCEQNLNHDAMYWYRQDPGQGLRLIYYSQIVNDFQKGDIAEGYSVSREKKESFPLTVTSAQKNPTAFYLCASSSGLVNEQFFGPGTRLTVL.

The rearrangement uses TRBV11-3 and TRBJ2-7; D unclear. The V end lost 2 bases, the J end lost 8 bases, and 10 bases lay between the germline ends. The CDR3 covers 12 residues. CDR1 SGHNT and CDR2 YENEEA come from the germline V gene. CDR3 sequence: CASSLSRGQQYF. In DNA, the CDR3 is TGTGCCAGCAGCTTAAGCAGAGGACAGCAGTACTTC.

The chain has TRBV6-5 and TRBJ2-2; TRBD1 matches 9 bases. Germline loops: CDR1 MNHEY, CDR2 SVGAGI. Trimming took 6 bases from V and 6 from J; bases not matched to a gene: 8. CDR3 size: 15 residues. CDR3 DNA sequence: TGTGCCAGCAGATGGGACAGGGTCGGGGCCGGGGAGCTGTTTTTT. It specifies CASRWDRVGAGELFF.

J is TRBJ1-6 and V is TRBV14; no clear D. CDR3 size: 12 residues. Germline-derived CDR1 and CDR2 are SGHDN and FVKESK. Trimming pared 4 bases from V and 6 bases from J, leaving 4 bases between. CDR3 residues: CASSLLNSPLHF. CDR3 DNA: TGTGCCAGCAGCCTCCTTAATTCACCCCTCCACTTT.

This chain links TRBV7-8 with TRBJ1-5, with D hard to call. In germline, CDR1 is SGHVS, CDR2 FQNEAQ. The V end lost 1 base, the J end lost 3 bases, and 7 bases lay between the germline ends. The CDR3 loop spans 14 amino acids. CDR3 DNA: TGTGCCAGCAGCTTAGTGGGGATCAATCAGCCCCAGCATTTT. Amino acid sequence: CASSLVGINQPQHF.

As concerns this clone: The junction shows a germline mismatch at one end, possibly a read error. The chain is built from TRBV18 and TRBJ2-1; D gene unclear. Germline V CDR1 and CDR2: KGHSH, LQKENI. The length of the CDR3 is 14 residues. The CDR3, as DNA: TGTGCCAGCTCACCGGGTCGAATCTACAATGGGCAGTTCTTC. Amino acid sequence: CASSPGRIYNGQFF.

This clone showed up just once. V is TRBV10-3 and J is TRBJ2-3; TRBD1 matches 7 bases. Germline V lookup: CDR1 ENHRY, CDR2 SYGVKD. Trimming removed 2 bases from V and 3 bases from J; junction bases left unmatched: 5. CDR3 size: 15 residues. The CDR3 nucleotides are TGTGCCATCAGTGAGACAACACAGGGGACAGATACGCAGTATTTT. Protein: CAISETTQGTDTQYF.

This clone turned up a few times. J is TRBJ2-3 and V is TRBV7-6, with 9 nucleotides matching TRBD2. Trimming cost V 3 bases and J 4 bases; bases outside gene matches: 11. The CDR3 is made up of 17 amino acids. Germline loops: CDR1 SGHVS, CDR2 FNYEAQ. The CDR3 sequence is CASSLVTAGGPADTQYF. The CDR3 coding sequence is TGTGCCAGCAGCTTGGTTACAGCGGGAGGTCCAGCAGATACGCAGTATTTT.

The chain links TRBV19 to TRBJ2-5; D is possibly TRBD1 (6 bases). The CDR3 contains 13 residues. V dropped 6 bases and J dropped 2 bases, with 10 bases sitting between them. Germline lookup yields CDR1 LNHDA and CDR2 SQIVND (reference sequence). DNA of the CDR3: TGTGCCAGTAGCGGACAGAAACAAGAGACCCAGTACTTC. As protein: CASSGQKQETQYF.

V is TRBV19 and J is TRBJ2-2, with 8 nucleotides matching TRBD1. Germline loops: CDR1 LNHDA, CDR2 SQIVND (reference sequence). This CDR3 is 14 amino acids long. The J segment lost 6 bases and the V segment lost 2 bases, leaving 2 bases of the junction unmatched. The CDR3 region has the DNA TGTGCCAGTAGTATACAGGGGGCTCCCGGGGAGCTGTTTTTT. Its protein product is CASSIQGAPGELFF.

The chain carries TRBV28 and TRBJ1-3; possibly TRBD1 for D (6 bases). This CDR3 has 15 amino acids. Trimming left V 5 bases short and J 3 bases short, with 14 bases between. The germline V gene encodes CDR1 MDHEN and CDR2 SYDVKM. This CDR3 reads CASSATTGRGNTIYF. DNA of the CDR3: TGTGCCAGCAGTGCCACGACAGGCCGTGGAAACACCATATATTTT.

In its sample, this clone ranks as medium-sized. The genes are TRBV13 and TRBJ2-5, with a possible D match to TRBD1 (6 bases). Per the germline V gene, CDR1 is PRHDT and CDR2 is FYEKMQ (reference sequence). This CDR3 comprises 13 residues. V was clipped by 5 bases and J by 1 base, with 8 bases between them. The CDR3 DNA sequence: TGTGCCAGCAGCCCAGGGGTCCAAGAGACCCAGTACTTC. Protein product: CASSPGVQETQYF.

The genes are TRBV29-1 and TRBJ2-3; 9 nucleotides line up with TRBD2. CDR3 length equals 14 residues. Germline V gives CDR1 SQVTM, CDR2 ANQGSEA. V gave up 1 base and J gave up 8 bases; unmatched junction bases: 7. The CDR3 DNA follows: TGCAGCGTTGAAGCGACTAGCGGACAAGGTACGCAGTATTTT. Translating gives CSVEATSGQGTQYF.